One T cell receptor beta chain is described in this entry. The V segment lost 6 bases and the J segment 4 bases; nucleotides outside the gene matches: 12. The CDR3 extends over 15 amino acids. Germline loops: CDR1 SGHKS, CDR2 YYEKEE (reference sequence). This sample is drawn from a study of blood T cell repertoires in COVID-19. Across the whole study: Nucleic acid was either cDNA or gDNA, and it came from T cells, B-cell-depleted T cells, or PBMCs.

In the original processing: Amplifying reference gene primers gave estimates of nucleated cell counts. The assay was immunoSEQ multiplex PCR, and TCRdb's table has in-frame clones only and misses some. The V and J calls and clone size come from that table; D and trimming were worked out from the DNA. This table holds 17,000 or so clones, 87% found once. This chain connects TRBV5-5 to TRBJ1-1; TRBD1 matches at 7 bases. The TCR comes from a man aged 50 to 60 with active COVID-19. The source material was peripheral blood. The DNA of the CDR3 is TGTGCCAGCACTACCCCGGGACAGCGCTCCACTGAAGCTTTCTTT. Amino acid sequence: CASTTPGQRSTEAFF. Looking up the rest from reference TRBV5-5 and TRBJ1-1 gives the full variable domain: DAGVTQSPTHLIKTRGQQVTLRCSPISGHKSVSWYQQVLGQGPQFIFQYYEKEERGRGNFPDRFSARQFPNYSSELNVNALLLGDSALYLCASTTPGQRSTEAFFGQGTRLTVV.